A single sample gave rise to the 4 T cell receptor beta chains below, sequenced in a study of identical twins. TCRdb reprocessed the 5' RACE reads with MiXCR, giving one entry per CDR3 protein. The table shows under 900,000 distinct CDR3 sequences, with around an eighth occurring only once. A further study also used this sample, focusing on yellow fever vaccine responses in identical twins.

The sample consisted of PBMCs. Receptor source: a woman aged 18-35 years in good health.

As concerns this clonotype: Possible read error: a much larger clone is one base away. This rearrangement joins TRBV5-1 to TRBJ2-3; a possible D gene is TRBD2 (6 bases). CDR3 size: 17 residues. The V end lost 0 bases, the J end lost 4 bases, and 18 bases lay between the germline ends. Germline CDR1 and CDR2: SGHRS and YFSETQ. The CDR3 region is CASSLVLGSTSADTQYF. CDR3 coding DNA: TGCGCCAGCAGCTTGGTCCTCGGGAGTACGTCGGCAGATACGCAGTATTTT. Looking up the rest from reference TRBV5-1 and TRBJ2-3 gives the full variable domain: KAGVTQTPRYLIKTRGQQVTLSCSPISGHRSVSWYQQTPGQGLQFLFEYFSETQRNKGNFPGRFSGRQFSNSRSEMNVSTLELGDSALYLCASSLVLGSTSADTQYFGPGTRLTVL.

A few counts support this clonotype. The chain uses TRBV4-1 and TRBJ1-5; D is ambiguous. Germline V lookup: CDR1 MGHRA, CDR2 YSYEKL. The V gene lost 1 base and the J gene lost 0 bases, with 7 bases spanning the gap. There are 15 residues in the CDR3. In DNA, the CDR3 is TGCGCCAGCAGCCAAGGGATTTCTAGCAATCAGCCCCAGCATTTT. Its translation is CASSQGISSNQPQHF.

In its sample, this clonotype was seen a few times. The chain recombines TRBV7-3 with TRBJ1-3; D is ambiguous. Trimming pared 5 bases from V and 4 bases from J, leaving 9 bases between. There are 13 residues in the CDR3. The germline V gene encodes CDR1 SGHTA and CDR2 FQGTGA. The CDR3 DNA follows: TGTGCCAGCAGCCCCTCTCAGGGAAACACCATATATTTT. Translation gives CASSPSQGNTIYF.

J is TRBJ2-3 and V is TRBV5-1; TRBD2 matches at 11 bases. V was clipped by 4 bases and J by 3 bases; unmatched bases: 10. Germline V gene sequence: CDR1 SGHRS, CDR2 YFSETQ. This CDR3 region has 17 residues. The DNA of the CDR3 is TGCGCCAGCAGCAGACGTTCCGGGACTAGCGGAACAGATACGCAGTATTTT. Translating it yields CASSRRSGTSGTDTQYF.